This entry lists 15 T cell receptor beta chains sequenced from one sample in a study of radiotherapy plus CTLA-4 blockade in lung cancer. Sequencing was performed with immunoSEQ multiplex PCR; in TCRdb, only in-frame clones are kept and a portion is missing. Of under 90,000 clones detected, around 72% appear once; the ten largest clones hold roughly 13%. The sample was peripheral blood, taken from a patient treated with radiotherapy plus ipilimumab. The origin of the receptors is a human donor with non-small cell lung cancer that progressed on radiotherapy plus ipilimumab.

The rearrangement joins TRBV10-3 to TRBJ2-2, with D uncertain. Germline-derived CDR1 and CDR2 are ENHRY and SYGVKD. Trimming left V 3 bases short and J 0 bases short, with 8 bases between. The CDR3 totals 15 residues. CDR3 sequence: CAISDLVANTGELFF. The CDR3 DNA reads as TGTGCCATCAGTGACCTAGTAGCGAACACCGGGGAGCTGTTTTTT.

The rearrangement links TRBV7-9 to TRBJ1-4; 8 bases agree with TRBD1. Germline CDR1 SEHNR, CDR2 FQNEAQ (reference sequence). The V gene end was trimmed by 6 bases and the J gene end by 8 bases; junction bases not matched to a gene: 5. The CDR3 extends over 13 amino acids. The CDR3, as DNA: TGTGCCAGCAGAGACAGGGGAAACGAAAAACTGTTTTTT. Translating gives CASRDRGNEKLFF.

The rearrangement links TRBV5-1 to TRBJ1-1, with D maybe TRBD1 (6 bases). Germline assignment: CDR1 SGHRS and CDR2 YFSETQ. Trimming left V 5 bases short and J 5 bases short, with 13 bases between. CDR3 length: 13 amino acids. CDR3 in amino acids: CASSRGGWTEAFF. The DNA for the CDR3 is TGCGCCAGCAGTAGGGGGGGCTGGACTGAAGCTTTCTTT.

The chain is built from TRBV5-4 and TRBJ2-2; 8 bases map to TRBD1. V dropped 4 bases and J dropped 2; count of bases not matched to a gene: 4. This CDR3 is 15 amino acids long. Germline CDR1 is SGHNT and CDR2 is YYREEE (reference sequence). This chain's CDR3 is CASSPGQANTGELFF. DNA of the CDR3: TGTGCCAGCAGCCCGGGACAGGCTAACACCGGGGAGCTGTTTTTT.

In DNA form, the CDR3 reads TGTGCCAGCAACGGCGGGAGGGGGGATGATACGCAGTATTTT. Translated: CASNGGRGDDTQYF. The V and J genes are TRBV7-9 and TRBJ2-3; 9 bases fit TRBD2. V shed 7 bases, J shed 6 bases, and the junction held 8 bases outside the gene matches. This CDR3 is 14 amino acids long. Germline lookup yields CDR1 SEHNR and CDR2 FQNEAQ (reference sequence).

CDR3 amino acids: CASSLSTNEKLFF. The CDR3 nucleotides are TGTGCCAGCAGCCTCTCAACTAATGAAAAACTGTTTTTT. The chain joins TRBV5-5 to TRBJ1-4; D gene unclear. V shed 4 bases and J shed 0 bases, with 4 bases lying between them. This CDR3 comprises 13 residues. Per the germline V gene, CDR1 is SGHKS and CDR2 is YYEKEE (reference sequence).

The V gene is TRBV7-9, the J gene TRBJ2-7; TRBD1 might be the D (6 bases). CDR3 length equals 12 residues. Germline assignment: CDR1 SEHNR and CDR2 FQNEAQ (reference sequence). Trimming took 5 bases from V and 9 from J, leaving 14 bases between them. In nucleotides, the CDR3 is TGTGCCAGCAGCCCAGGGGCAGGGTGGCAGTACTTC. Translation gives CASSPGAGWQYF.

V is TRBV7-2 and J is TRBJ2-7; no reliable D call. The CDR3 runs to 12 residues. The germline V gene has CDR1 SGHTA and CDR2 FQGNSA. Trimming took 8 bases from V and 5 from J, leaving 13 bases between them. The CDR3 coding sequence is TGTGCCAGCGGAGACTCGTGGAACGAGCAGTACTTC. Translating it yields CASGDSWNEQYF.

The chain combines TRBV28 with TRBJ2-5; a possible D gene is TRBD1 (6 bases). The germline V and J ends were trimmed by 6 bases and 2 bases, with 25 bases remaining between them. This CDR3 is built from 18 residues. CDR1 and CDR2 from the germline V gene are MDHEN and SYDVKM. Here the CDR3 reads CASRDAGTTWRGQETQYF. Here the CDR3 DNA reads TGTGCCAGCAGGGACGCCGGGACAACCTGGCGCGGACAAGAGACCCAGTACTTC.

This chain joins TRBV28 and TRBJ2-3, with D uncertain. CDR1 is MDHEN and CDR2 is SYDVKM in the germline V gene. The CDR3 runs 15 residues. V lost 2 bases and J 2 bases, leaving 11 bases between the germline ends. CDR3 coding DNA: TGTGCCAGCAGTTTAAGTCCAATGTCCACAGATACGCAGTATTTT. Translating it yields CASSLSPMSTDTQYF.

The gene calls are TRBV5-4 and TRBJ1-2; D is undetermined. The CDR3 runs to 13 residues. Trimming left V 0 bases short and J 8 bases short, with 11 bases between. Germline assignment: CDR1 SGHNT and CDR2 YYREEE (reference sequence). CDR3 coding DNA: TGTGCCAGCAGCTTGGAGGCGGGCCGGGGCTACACCTTC. Residues: CASSLEAGRGYTF.

Of note for this clone: The CDR3 does not end in the conserved phenylalanine or tryptophan, so this is likely a read error. The J gene is TRBJ2-7, the V gene TRBV7-9; TRBD1 aligns across 9 bases. The CDR3 runs 14 residues. Per germline, CDR1 SEHNR and CDR2 FQNEAQ (reference sequence). Unmatched junction bases numbered 5, after V lost 4 bases and J lost 4 bases. The CDR3 coding sequence is TGTGCCAGCAGCTCGGACAGGGGACAGTACGAGCAGTACCTC. Amino acids: CASSSDRGQYEQYL.

The chain recombines TRBV30 with TRBJ1-5; D is unclear. The CDR3 covers 14 residues. Between the trimmed V and J ends, which lost 0 bases and 8 bases, there was a span of 14 bases. Germline-derived CDR1 and CDR2 are GTSNPN and SVGIG (reference sequence). In DNA form, the CDR3 reads TGTGCCTGGAGTGTAGGCAGGTTAGGTGAGCCCCAGCATTTT. This gives the protein CAWSVGRLGEPQHF.

The gene calls are TRBV4-2 and TRBJ2-3, with D hard to call. Germline V gives CDR1 LGHNA, CDR2 YNFKEQ. This CDR3 region has 12 residues. V was shortened by 4 bases and J by 2 bases, with 4 bases between the two germline ends. The chain's CDR3 is CASSPNTDTQYF. The CDR3 DNA is TGTGCCAGCAGCCCCAACACAGATACGCAGTATTTT.

The chain combines TRBV6-5 with TRBJ2-5; the match to TRBD1 covers 8 bases. This CDR3 is 14 amino acids long. Germline CDR1 is MNHEY and CDR2 is SVGAGI. V gave up 8 bases and J gave up 4 bases; unmatched junction bases: 9. In DNA, the CDR3 is TGTGCCAGCGGAGTTGACAGGGGCGGAGAGACCCAGTACTTC. The encoded protein is CASGVDRGGETQYF.